A single sample is the source of the 28 T cell receptor beta chains below, sequenced in a study of T cell responses to AZD1222 COVID-19 vaccine. Only in-frame clones appear in the TCRdb table, and some are missing; sequencing was by immunoSEQ multiplex PCR. Seen here are more than 150,000 clones, 75% to 95% observed once, and the top ten hold 1.5% to 2%. The material sequenced was peripheral blood, taken on day 0 of AZD1222 vaccination. These receptors came from an adult in good health.

The genes are TRBV12-3 or TRBV12-4 and TRBJ2-7; D may correspond to TRBD1 or TRBD2 (5 bases each). V was pared by 7 bases and J by 7 bases, with 14 bases between. This CDR3 comprises 12 residues. The CDR3 protein is CASTLSGREQYF. For the CDR3, the DNA is TGTGCCAGCACCCTCTCGGGGCGAGAGCAGTACTTC.

The chain couples TRBV6-5 to TRBJ1-5, with 10 bases identical to TRBD1. With V trimmed by 6 bases and J by 5 bases, 7 bases remained unmatched. This CDR3 is 15 amino acids long. CDR1 and CDR2 from the germline V gene are MNHEY and SVGAGI. The CDR3, as DNA: TGTGCCAGCAGAACCGCCGGGACAGGGGATCAGCCCCAGCATTTT. The encoded protein is CASRTAGTGDQPQHF.

The count of this clone is one. The rearrangement links TRBV18 to TRBJ2-2; maybe TRBD2 (5 bases). The CDR3 contains 16 residues. The V and J ends lost 2 bases and 4 bases respectively, with 14 bases between them. Germline V gene lookup returns CDR1 KGHSH and CDR2 LQKENI. CDR3 amino acids: CASSPSGSGATGELFF. CDR3 DNA sequence: TGTGCCAGCTCACCATCGGGGAGTGGTGCCACCGGGGAGCTGTTTTTT.

This clone was observed a single time. V gene TRBV2 combines with J gene TRBJ2-3, with D perhaps TRBD2 (8 bases). V gave up 2 bases and J gave up 2 bases, with 38 bases separating them. The CDR3 covers 24 residues. CDR1 is SNHLY, CDR2 FYNNEI, per germline. The CDR3, as DNA: TGTGCCAGCAGTGAAAGTGGGATTAGCGGGACAGCCGATATCGAAGCCCAGTACACAGATACGCAGTATTTT. It specifies CASSESGISGTADIEAQYTDTQYF.

The chain uses TRBV19 and TRBJ2-4; possibly TRBD2 for D (6 bases). CDR3 size: 14 residues. V dropped 1 base and J dropped 6 bases, with 10 bases sitting between them. Germline CDR1 and CDR2: LNHDA and SQIVND (reference sequence). In DNA form, the CDR3 reads TGTGCCAGTAGTATAGGGAGGGTAGGAAACATTCAGTACTTC. It is translated as CASSIGRVGNIQYF.

This chain links TRBV15 with TRBJ2-7; TRBD1 or TRBD2 may be the D gene (5 bases each). Between the trimmed V and J ends, which lost 0 bases and 0 bases, there was a span of 9 bases. The CDR3 contains 15 residues. The germline CDR1 and CDR2 sequences are LNHNV and YYDKDF (reference sequence). The CDR3 is CATSRERGASYEQYF. DNA for the CDR3: TGTGCCACCAGCAGAGAACGAGGGGCCTCCTACGAGCAGTACTTC.

V gene TRBV5-4 combines with J gene TRBJ1-1; D gene unclear. V dropped 0 bases and J dropped 1 base, with 4 bases sitting between them. The V gene's germline CDR1 is SGHNT and CDR2 YYREEE (reference sequence). This CDR3 has 13 residues. The CDR3 here is CASSLGENTEAFF. CDR3 sequence (DNA): TGTGCCAGCAGCTTGGGCGAGAACACTGAAGCTTTCTTT. The variable domain in full, completed from reference TRBV5-4 and TRBJ1-1, reads ETGVTQSPTHLIKTRGQQVTLRCSSQSGHNTVSWYQQALGQGPQFIFQYYREEENGRGNFPPRFSGLQFPNYSSELNVNALELDDSALYLCASSLGENTEAFFGQGTRLTVV.

V is TRBV6-2 or TRBV6-3 and J is TRBJ1-5; TRBD1 matches at 9 bases. CDR1 is MNHEY, CDR2 SVGEGT, per germline. There are 18 residues in the CDR3. The ends lost 2 bases at V and 1 base at J; junction bases unmatched: 9. The CDR3 loop is CASSYPTGQGVSNQPQHF. The CDR3 DNA is TGTGCCAGCAGTTACCCCACGGGACAGGGAGTCAGCAATCAGCCCCAGCATTTT.

This sequence joins TRBV9 and TRBJ1-3; TRBD1 is a possible D gene (5 bases). V lost 0 bases and J lost 0, with 10 bases in between. CDR3 length equals 16 residues. Germline values: CDR1 SGDLS, CDR2 YYNGEE. The CDR3 DNA reads as TGTGCCAGCAGCGTAGCTCCGGGGGGCTCTGGAAACACCATATATTTT. This gives the protein CASSVAPGGSGNTIYF.

CDR3 bases: TGTGCCAGCAGCTTATTCTATTTGAGGGGGTCGTCCTACGAGCAGTACTTC. Translating gives CASSLFYLRGSSYEQYF. This sequence joins TRBV5-5 and TRBJ2-7; D perhaps matches TRBD1 (6 bases). V was cut by 2 bases and J by 1 base, with 19 bases left in between. The CDR3 is made up of 17 amino acids. Germline CDR1 and CDR2: SGHKS and YYEKEE (reference sequence).

This clone was counted once. The V and J genes are TRBV5-1 and TRBJ2-3, with D unresolved. The CDR3 has 14 residues. The germline gives CDR1 SGHRS, CDR2 YFSETQ. Trimming took 1 base from V and 7 from J, leaving 13 bases between them. In DNA, the CDR3 is TGCGCCAGCAGCTTGCAGCCCCAACAAAATACGCAGTATTTT. Translated: CASSLQPQQNTQYF.

The V call is TRBV4-1, the J call TRBJ2-1; no clear D. This CDR3 contains 16 residues. Trimming removed 0 bases from V and 0 bases from J, with 9 bases in between. The germline V gene encodes CDR1 MGHRA and CDR2 YSYEKL. CDR3 sequence: CASSQDFSSSYNEQFF. CDR3 nucleotides: TGCGCCAGCAGCCAAGATTTCTCGAGCTCCTACAATGAGCAGTTCTTC.

The rearrangement links TRBV28 to TRBJ1-5; D ambiguous. This CDR3 is 16 amino acids long. V dropped 5 bases and J dropped 7 bases, with 21 bases sitting between them. Germline-derived CDR1 and CDR2 are MDHEN and SYDVKM. CDR3 residues: CASSRVLDPGSQPQHF. CDR3 DNA: TGTGCCAGCAGTCGGGTACTTGACCCTGGGAGCCAGCCCCAGCATTTT.

The rearrangement uses TRBV15 and TRBJ2-5; 7 nucleotides match TRBD2. Germline values: CDR1 LNHNV, CDR2 YYDKDF (reference sequence). There are 15 residues in the CDR3. The ends lost 2 bases at V and 5 bases at J; junction bases unmatched: 8. CDR3 sequence (DNA): TGTGCCACCAGCAGATACCCTGGGGAGGGCGAGACCCAGTACTTC. As protein: CATSRYPGEGETQYF.

The CDR3 DNA sequence: TGTGCCAGCAGTGAAGAGGATGGGGACCACAATGAGCAGTTCTTC. This sequence encodes CASSEEDGDHNEQFF. This chain links TRBV25-1 with TRBJ2-1; either TRBD1 or TRBD2 may fit D (5 bases each). Germline CDR1 MGHDK, CDR2 SYGVNS. Trimming left V 2 bases short and J 5 bases short, with 13 bases between. CDR3 length: 15 residues.

The J gene is TRBJ1-4, the V gene TRBV3-1 (or the pseudogene TRBV3-2); no clear D gene. V lost 5 bases, J lost 6 bases, and 13 bases lay in between. CDR1 is LGHDT, CDR2 YNNKEL, per germline (reference sequence). The CDR3 loop spans 14 amino acids. This CDR3 is CASSESQLDEKLFF. CDR3 in DNA: TGTGCCAGCAGCGAGTCTCAACTGGATGAAAAACTGTTTTTT.

The rearrangement uses TRBV28 and TRBJ1-5; 10 bases are a match to TRBD1. J gave up 3 bases and V 6 bases, and 8 bases lay outside the gene matches. This CDR3 has 16 amino acids. Germline V gene lookup returns CDR1 MDHEN and CDR2 SYDVKM. CDR3 DNA sequence: TGTGCCAGCAGGTATCCGGGACAGGGGACCAATCAGCCCCAGCATTTT. This encodes CASRYPGQGTNQPQHF.

The chain combines TRBV28 with TRBJ2-1, with TRBD2 matching 8 bases. Looked up from germline, CDR1 is MDHEN and CDR2 is SYDVKM. With V trimmed by 6 bases and J by 1 base, 17 bases remained unmatched. The CDR3 length is 19 residues. The CDR3 DNA reads TGTGCCAGCAGGTCAGGCGGGTGGAATAGCGGGAAGTCCTACAATGAGCAGTTCTTC. It specifies CASRSGGWNSGKSYNEQFF.

This clone was counted once. CDR3 sequence reads: CASSPTGQFTYGYTF. The CDR3 coding sequence is TGTGCCAGCAGCCCAACGGGGCAGTTTACCTATGGCTACACCTTC. V is TRBV7-8 and J is TRBJ1-2, with D possibly matching TRBD1 (5 bases). The V and J ends lost 5 bases and 4 bases respectively, with 17 bases between them. CDR3 length: 15 amino acids. CDR1 and CDR2 from the germline V gene are SGHVS and FQNEAQ.

The chain links TRBV29-1 to TRBJ2-7; 10 bases agree with TRBD1. From germline, CDR1 is SQVTM and CDR2 ANQGSEA. V was pared by 6 bases and J by 6 bases, with 8 bases of the junction left unmatched. The CDR3 covers 13 residues. The CDR3 loop is CSVRGQGIIEQYF. The CDR3 region has the DNA TGCAGCGTGAGGGGACAGGGGATCATCGAGCAGTACTTC.

The chain joins TRBV4-2 to TRBJ1-1; 7 nucleotides match TRBD1. Per germline, CDR1 LGHNA and CDR2 YNFKEQ. The CDR3 runs 16 residues. V lost 4 bases and J lost 1; bases outside the gene matches: 9. The CDR3 DNA follows: TGTGCCAGCAGCCCAGAGACAGGGAGGGGGAACACTGAAGCTTTCTTT. Encoded protein: CASSPETGRGNTEAFF.

This rearrangement joins TRBV28 to TRBJ2-5, with a possible D match to TRBD1 (5 bases). The CDR3 extends over 13 amino acids. V lost 3 bases, J lost 3 bases, and 8 bases lay in between. Germline CDR1 reads MDHEN; CDR2 reads SYDVKM. The CDR3 coding sequence is TGTGCCAGCAGTTTGGGGCAGAAAGAGACCCAGTACTTC. Its protein is CASSLGQKETQYF.

The chain links TRBV5-4 to TRBJ1-1, with a tentative D call TRBD1 (6 bases). The CDR3 has 13 amino acids. V was pared by 4 bases and J by 2 bases, with 9 bases between. Looked up from germline, CDR1 is SGHNT and CDR2 is YYREEE (reference sequence). The chain's CDR3 is CASSVDSNTEAFF. In nucleotides, the CDR3 is TGTGCCAGCAGCGTGGACAGCAACACTGAAGCTTTCTTT.

This chain links TRBV5-4 with TRBJ2-5; maybe TRBD1 (5 bases). Per germline, CDR1 SGHNT and CDR2 YYREEE (reference sequence). This CDR3 has 14 residues. V was trimmed by 1 base and J by 0 bases, leaving 7 bases between them. CDR3 bases: TGTGCCAGCAGCTTGCGACAGAACCAAGAGACCCAGTACTTC. Its protein product is CASSLRQNQETQYF.

The chain links TRBV7-9 to TRBJ2-5, with no clear D. Germline loops: CDR1 SEHNR, CDR2 FQNEAQ (reference sequence). CDR3 length equals 15 residues. V lost 1 base and J lost 2, with 11 bases in between. CDR3 nucleotides: TGTGCCAGCAGCTTAGATAGATCCCGACAAGAGACCCAGTACTTC. Residues: CASSLDRSRQETQYF. The complete variable domain, with remaining parts taken from reference TRBV7-9 and TRBJ2-5, reads DTGVSQNPRHKITKRGQNVTFRCDPISEHNRLYWYRQTLGQGPEFLTYFQNEAQLEKSRLLSDRFSAERPKGSFSTLEIQRTEQGDSAMYLCASSLDRSRQETQYFGPGTRLLVL.

The chain employs TRBV7-9 and TRBJ2-7, with 7 positions matching TRBD1. The CDR3 has 14 residues. V lost 5 bases to trimming and J lost 3 bases; unmatched junction nucleotides: 7. The germline gives CDR1 SEHNR, CDR2 FQNEAQ (reference sequence). This chain's CDR3 is CASSTGTALYEQYF. The CDR3 DNA is TGTGCCAGCAGCACCGGGACAGCTCTCTACGAGCAGTACTTC.

The rearrangement links TRBV25-1 to TRBJ1-1, with no clear D. The CDR3 contains 14 residues. The germline gives CDR1 MGHDK, CDR2 SYGVNS. Trimming cost V 1 base and J 4 bases, with 10 bases left between them. The CDR3 loop reads CASSEWRGSTEAFF. In DNA form, the CDR3 reads TGTGCCAGCAGTGAATGGCGGGGTAGCACTGAAGCTTTCTTT.

This chain uses TRBV27 with TRBJ2-7; D gene uncertain. Between the trimmed V and J ends, which lost 0 bases and 1 base, there was a span of 13 bases. Germline V gene data show CDR1 as MNHEY and CDR2 as SMNVEV (reference sequence). This CDR3 region has 16 residues. The DNA for the CDR3 is TGTGCCAGCAGTTTATCCGCCTCCTTACAGTCCTACGAGCAGTACTTC. It codes for CASSLSASLQSYEQYF.